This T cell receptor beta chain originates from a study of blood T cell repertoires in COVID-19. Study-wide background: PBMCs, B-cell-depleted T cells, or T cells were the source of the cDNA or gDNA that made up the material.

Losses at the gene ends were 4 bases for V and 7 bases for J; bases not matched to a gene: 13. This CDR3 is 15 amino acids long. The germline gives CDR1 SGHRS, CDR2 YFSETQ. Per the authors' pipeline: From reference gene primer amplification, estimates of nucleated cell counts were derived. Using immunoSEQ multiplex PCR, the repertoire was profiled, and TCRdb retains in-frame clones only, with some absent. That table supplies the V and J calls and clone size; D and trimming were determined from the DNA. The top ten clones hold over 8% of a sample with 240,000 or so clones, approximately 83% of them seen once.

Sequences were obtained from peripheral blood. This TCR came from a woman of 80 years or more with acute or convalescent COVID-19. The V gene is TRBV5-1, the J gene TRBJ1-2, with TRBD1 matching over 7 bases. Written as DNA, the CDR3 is TGCGCCAGCAGCCCGGAGGGGACAGTCGGTTTTGGCTACACCTTC. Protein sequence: CASSPEGTVGFGYTF.